This TCR beta chain was identified during a study of T cell repertoires in cytomegalovirus infection. Study details: Well-studied HLA-B-restricted epitopes and recently identified HLA-C-restricted epitopes of CMV were both used in the study. Public TCR beta signatures were indicative of both CMV infection and a matching HLA type. Study-level points and caveats: The ex vivo response was dominated by HLA-C-restricted CMV-specific TCR beta clonotypes.

This clonotype has only a few counts. The antigen is unknown. The CDR3 length is 9 residues. With 8 bases removed from V and 8 bases from J, the gap between germline ends came to 6 bases. TCRdb re-derived calls from the reads in MiXCR, one entry per CDR3 protein. The sample records hundreds of thousands of distinct CDR3 sequences, around 31% being singletons. The sequences come from cultured CD8+ T cells from PBMCs, collected from culture after CMV antigen stimulation. This sequence joins TRBV12-3 or TRBV12-4 and TRBJ1-1; weak D call: TRBD1 (5 bases). This clonotype originated in a human donor in good health (CMV status not recorded). Some clones in this sample may be carry-over from other donors' samples. CDR3 DNA: TGTGCCAGCGGGGGGGAAGCTTTCTTT. Protein product: CASGGEAFF.